These 31 T cell receptor beta chains were all obtained from the same sample, sequenced in a study of CD8+CD57+ T cells in acquired aplastic anemia (dated by TCRdb to the late 2010s). Instrument on record: Illumina HiSeq 2000. TCR beta VDJ combination and CDR3 sequence profiling used genomic DNA as the template. TCRdb passed the public sequencing reads through fastp at Q25 and MiXCR, retaining productive beta sequences. One record per CDR3 amino acid sequence lists the most common genes and DNA. The sample yields hundreds of thousands of distinct CDR3 sequences; about a third were counted once. Of the sample, around 0.82% falls within the top ten clones. Patients chosen for sequencing had shown expansion of CD8+CD57+ cells by flow cytometry. The sequenced sample was sorted CD4+, CD8+, or CD8+CD57+ T cells (not recorded which) from PBMCs. Every receptor here comes from a human donor with aplastic anemia.

The V and J genes are TRBV7-9 and TRBJ1-1, with D possibly TRBD1 on 6 matching bases. In germline, CDR1 is SEHNR, CDR2 FQNEAQ (reference sequence). Trimming pared 5 bases from V and 0 bases from J, leaving 13 bases between. The length of the CDR3 is 15 residues. The CDR3 here is CASSTSQGMNTEAFF. The CDR3 region has the DNA TGTGCCAGCAGCACTTCACAGGGAATGAACACTGAAGCTTTCTTT.

The table lists this clonotype with many counts. V gene TRBV7-8 combines with J gene TRBJ2-1, with TRBD2 matching 11 bases. The germline V gene encodes CDR1 SGHVS and CDR2 FQNEAQ. The CDR3 loop spans 14 amino acids. The V segment lost 5 bases and the J segment 8 bases; nucleotides outside the gene matches: 5. DNA for the CDR3: TGTGCCAGCAGCGACGGACTAGCGGGCCATGAGCAGTTCTTC. Its translation is CASSDGLAGHEQFF.

The rearrangement uses TRBV5-6 and TRBJ2-1; either TRBD1 or TRBD2 may supply D (7 bases each). V lost 4 bases and J 8 bases, leaving 16 bases between the germline ends. From germline, CDR1 is SGHDT and CDR2 YYEEEE. CDR3 size: 14 residues. The CDR3 coding sequence is TGTGCCAGCAGCGGGCTGCCAGGGGGGGATGAGCAGTTCTTC. Protein sequence: CASSGLPGGDEQFF.

This clonotype was recorded at least ten times. The V and J genes are TRBV2 and TRBJ2-5; the D is unclear. Trimming cost V 7 bases and J 2 bases, with 8 bases left between them. The germline V gene encodes CDR1 SNHLY and CDR2 FYNNEI. The length of the CDR3 is 12 residues. CDR3 bases: TGTGCCAGCAACCTACTACAAGAGACCCAGTACTTC. Protein: CASNLLQETQYF.

Comment on this clonotype: Since a much larger clone is just one base distant, this may be a read error. V and J are TRBV10-3 and TRBJ1-1; D remains unclear. The CDR3 has 13 amino acids. CDR1 ENHRY and CDR2 SYGVKD come from the germline V gene. The CDR3 sequence is CATNEDLNTEASF. CDR3 nucleotide sequence: TGTGCCACCAACGAGGATTTGAACACTGAAGCTTCCTTT.

This clonotype was picked up a small number of times. The chain couples TRBV6-5 to TRBJ1-2; 8 bases map to TRBD1. The CDR3 extends over 15 amino acids. Per germline, CDR1 MNHEY and CDR2 SVGAGI. The junction had 8 bases not matched to a gene; V was cut back by 2 bases and J by 6 bases. The CDR3 loop reads CASSYVLGTGDGYTF. The CDR3, as DNA: TGTGCCAGCAGTTACGTCTTGGGGACAGGTGATGGCTACACCTTC.

This clonotype has just a few counts. The chain's CDR3 is CASNSDRGGPQYF. The CDR3 DNA is TGTGCCAGCAATTCGGACAGGGGAGGTCCGCAGTACTTC. The chain links TRBV2 to TRBJ2-7, with TRBD1 matching over 9 bases. The CDR3 is made up of 13 amino acids. Germline assignment: CDR1 SNHLY and CDR2 FYNNEI. The J segment lost 9 bases and the V segment lost 7 bases, leaving 10 bases of the junction unmatched.

V usage is TRBV2 and J usage is TRBJ1-5; D is ambiguous. V shed 8 bases and J shed 11 bases, with 19 bases lying between them. The germline CDR1 and CDR2 sequences are SNHLY and FYNNEI. The CDR3 is 13 residues long. The chain's CDR3 is CASEAGGLGAQHF. The DNA of the CDR3 is TGTGCCAGCGAGGCAGGAGGTTTAGGTGCCCAGCATTTT.

The chain carries TRBV19 and TRBJ1-2; the match to TRBD1 covers 7 bases. Germline-derived CDR1 and CDR2 are LNHDA and SQIVND (reference sequence). V shed 5 bases and J 4 bases; nucleotides not matched to a gene: 10. This CDR3 is 15 amino acids long. DNA for the CDR3: TGTGCCAGTAGTCCACCAGACAGGGTTACCTATGGCTACACCTTC. Its protein is CASSPPDRVTYGYTF.

The chain couples TRBV2 to TRBJ2-5; 7 bases agree with TRBD2. In germline, CDR1 is SNHLY, CDR2 FYNNEI. The CDR3 has 15 residues. Trimming at V came to 6 bases and at J to 1 base, leaving 8 bases not matched to a gene. DNA of the CDR3: TGTGCCAGCAGCGTTCTAACTAGCGCCCAAGAGACCCAGTACTTC. It encodes CASSVLTSAQETQYF.

In the case of this clonotype: An end of the junction differs from the germline gene, which may be a read error. The V and J genes are TRBV7-8 and TRBJ1-5; no firm D call. This CDR3 contains 12 residues. Germline V lookup: CDR1 SGHVS, CDR2 FQNEAQ. The CDR3 DNA follows: TGTGCCAGCAGTTTAGTTTGTCAGCCCCAGCATTTT. It translates to CASSLVCQPQHF.

The rearrangement links TRBV6-1 to TRBJ1-1, with 9 bases matching TRBD1. Trimming removed 7 bases from V and 1 base from J; junction bases left unmatched: 7. There are 15 residues in the CDR3. Germline-derived CDR1 and CDR2 are MNHNS and SASEGT. The CDR3 DNA sequence: TGTGCCAGCACCATGGGGACAGGGCGGAACACTGAAGCTTTCTTT. Protein: CASTMGTGRNTEAFF.

A note on this clonotype: Given a much more abundant clone one base away, this may be a read error. V is TRBV19 and J is TRBJ2-7; 10 bases match TRBD1. The V segment lost 3 bases and the J segment 7 bases; nucleotides outside the gene matches: 6. The CDR3 spans 14 residues. Germline CDR1 and CDR2: LNHDA and SQIVND (reference sequence). CDR3 in amino acids: CASSIQDRGGEQYF. CDR3 nucleotides: TGTGCCAGTAGTATCCAGGACAGGGGGGGGGAGCAGTACTTC.

This clonotype has a handful of counts. The rearrangement joins TRBV20-1 to TRBJ1-1; D is uncertain. The CDR3 loop spans 13 amino acids. Germline V gene lookup returns CDR1 DFQATT and CDR2 SNEGSKA (reference sequence). V was cut by 1 base and J by 1 base, with 7 bases left in between. The chain's CDR3 is CSARGRRNTEAFF. DNA for the CDR3: TGCAGTGCTAGAGGGCGGCGGAACACTGAAGCTTTCTTT.

This clonotype was counted once. This rearrangement joins TRBV24-1 to TRBJ2-1, with D maybe TRBD1 (6 bases). Germline lookup yields CDR1 KGHDR and CDR2 SFDVKD. CDR3 length: 15 amino acids. Trimming stripped 3 bases from V and 5 bases from J, with 13 bases between. CDR3 sequence reads: CATSDVGQKNNEQFF. In DNA, the CDR3 is TGTGCCACCAGTGATGTTGGACAGAAAAACAATGAGCAGTTCTTC.

In this sample, this clonotype turned up a few times. V gene TRBV19 combines with J gene TRBJ1-5; 8 nucleotides agree with TRBD1. The CDR3 contains 20 residues. Germline values: CDR1 LNHDA, CDR2 SQIVND (reference sequence). The V and J ends lost 5 bases and 0 bases, in that order; junction bases with no gene match: 18. CDR3 bases: TGTGCCAGTAGTCTAACCGACGGGACAGGTACTTTAAGTAGCAATCAGCCCCAGCATTTT. The encoded protein is CASSLTDGTGTLSSNQPQHF.

This clonotype has just a few counts. The V call is TRBV5-1, the J call TRBJ2-1; 8 bases align to TRBD2. J lost 4 bases, V lost 1 base, and 1 base had no gene match. This CDR3 has 14 residues. CDR1 and CDR2 (germline): SGHRS, YFSETQ. CDR3 residues: CASSLPGGYNEQFF. CDR3 DNA: TGCGCCAGCAGCTTGCCGGGAGGGTACAATGAGCAGTTCTTC.

There are many counts of this clonotype. This chain connects TRBV2 to TRBJ1-4; a possible D gene is TRBD1 (6 bases). The germline gives CDR1 SNHLY, CDR2 FYNNEI. The CDR3 is made up of 12 amino acids. V was shortened by 10 bases and J by 14 bases, with 20 bases between the two germline ends. CDR3: CATRQATESLFF. CDR3 bases: TGTGCCACCAGACAGGCCACGGAAAGCCTGTTTTTT.

The rearrangement uses TRBV2 and TRBJ1-5; TRBD1 agrees at 7 bases. V trimming: 6 bases; J trimming: 6 bases; junction bases outside the gene matches: 8. CDR3 length: 14 residues. Germline loops: CDR1 SNHLY, CDR2 FYNNEI. This CDR3 reads CASRVRQGAQPQHF. In DNA, the CDR3 is TGTGCCAGCAGGGTTCGACAGGGAGCTCAGCCCCAGCATTTT.

V usage is TRBV19 and J usage is TRBJ1-5, with D unresolved. The CDR3 length is 15 residues. Trimming cost V 3 bases and J 1 base, with 10 bases left between them. Germline V CDR1 and CDR2: LNHDA, SQIVND (reference sequence). The chain's CDR3 is CASSMVGQSNQPQHF. The CDR3 bases are TGTGCCAGTAGTATGGTTGGGCAGAGCAATCAGCCCCAGCATTTT.

At least ten counts were recorded for this clonotype. The chain carries TRBV2 and TRBJ2-3; a weak D match, TRBD2 (6 bases). Germline CDR1 SNHLY, CDR2 FYNNEI. This CDR3 has 13 residues. The V end was cut by 7 bases, the J end by 3 bases, with 11 bases between. Written as DNA, the CDR3 is TGTGCCAGCAATACGGCGGGAACAGATACGCAGTATTTT. It is translated as CASNTAGTDTQYF.

This clonotype has a handful of counts. The V call is TRBV4-1, the J call TRBJ1-5; a possible D gene is TRBD1 (6 bases). From germline, CDR1 is MGHRA and CDR2 YSYEKL. Trimming took off 0 bases at V and 1 base at J, with 10 bases between the two ends. The CDR3 length is 16 residues. The CDR3 sequence: CASSQDGGQSNQPQHF. In DNA, the CDR3 is TGCGCCAGCAGCCAAGACGGGGGGCAGAGCAATCAGCCCCAGCATTTT.

In this sample, this clonotype turned up many times. The chain is built from TRBV25-1 and TRBJ1-4; 8 bases align to TRBD1. The germline V gene has CDR1 MGHDK and CDR2 SYGVNS. The CDR3 has 17 amino acids. With 5 bases clipped from V and 6 bases from J, the junction kept 14 bases outside the gene matches. CDR3 bases: TGTGCCAGCAGTCTTCCTCGTCCGGACAGGGCGGATGAAAAACTGTTTTTT. Its translation is CASSLPRPDRADEKLFF.

Regarding this clonotype: Just one base apart from a much larger clone, this may be a read error. This chain joins TRBV10-3 and TRBJ1-2; D gene uncertain. V lost 6 bases and J 12 bases, leaving 17 bases between the germline ends. The V gene's germline CDR1 is ENHRY and CDR2 SYGVKD. This CDR3 is 12 amino acids long. CDR3 nucleotides: TGTGCCATCAGCGCCCCCTTTGGTGACCACACCTTC. Translating gives CAISAPFGDHTF.

This clonotype was counted at least ten times. V is TRBV19 and J is TRBJ2-3; D remains unclear. Between the trimmed V and J ends, which lost 0 bases and 7 bases, there was a span of 11 bases. The germline V gene has CDR1 LNHDA and CDR2 SQIVND (reference sequence). The CDR3 contains 14 residues. In nucleotides, the CDR3 is TGTGCCAGTAGTATAGATCCCGGTTCGAATACGCAGTATTTT. It specifies CASSIDPGSNTQYF. Filled out from reference TRBV19 and TRBJ2-3, the complete variable domain reads DGGITQSPKYLFRKEGQNVTLSCEQNLNHDAMYWYRQDPGQGLRLIYYSQIVNDFQKGDIAEGYSVSREKKESFPLTVTSAQKNPTAFYLCASSIDPGSNTQYFGPGTRLTVL.

This sequence joins TRBV15 and TRBJ1-2; weak D call: TRBD1 (5 bases). In germline, CDR1 is LNHNV, CDR2 YYDKDF (reference sequence). V gave up 0 bases and J gave up 4 bases, with 9 bases separating them. The CDR3 consists of 14 residues. For the CDR3, the DNA is TGTGCCACCAGCAGAGAGGGGGGGGGCTATGGCTACACCTTC. Protein sequence: CATSREGGGYGYTF. The full variable domain, its missing parts supplied by reference TRBV15 and TRBJ1-2, is DAMVIQNPRYQVTQFGKPVTLSCSQTLNHNVMYWYQQKSSQAPKLLFHYYDKDFNNEADTPDNFQSRRPNTSFCFLDIRSPGLGDTAMYLCATSREGGGYGYTFGSGTRLTVV.

Comment on this clonotype: At one end, the junction sequence differs from germline, possibly due to a read error. CDR3 nucleotide sequence: TGCGCCAGCAGCCACTTAGGGGGGTTCGAAAAAACTGAAGCTTTCTTT. The encoded protein is CASSHLGGFEKTEAFF. V is TRBV25-1 and J is TRBJ1-1; possibly TRBD1 for D (6 bases). Looked up from germline, CDR1 is MGHDK and CDR2 is SYGVNS. This CDR3 has 16 amino acids.

The table lists this clonotype with many counts. The CDR3 protein is CASSLARTGLSSYNSPLHF. DNA of the CDR3: TGTGCCAGCAGCTTAGCGCGGACAGGCCTGAGCTCCTATAATTCACCCCTCCACTTT. The V gene is TRBV7-2, the J gene TRBJ1-6; the match to TRBD1 covers 7 bases. V trimming: 0 bases; J trimming: 0 bases; junction bases outside the gene matches: 8. CDR3 length: 19 residues. CDR1 and CDR2 from the germline V gene are SGHTA and FQGNSA. The variable domain in full, with the rest retrieved from reference TRBV7-2 and TRBJ1-6, is GAGVSQSPSNKVTEKGKDVELRCDPISGHTALYWYRQSLGQGLEFLIYFQGNSAPDKSGLPSDRFSAERTGGSVSTLTIQRTQQEDSAVYLCASSLARTGLSSYNSPLHFGNGTRLTVT.

This clonotype was detected only once. This chain connects TRBV19 to TRBJ1-5, with D possibly matching TRBD1 (5 bases). The CDR3 runs to 15 residues. V was shortened by 6 bases and J by 2 bases, with 14 bases between the two germline ends. Germline CDR1 LNHDA, CDR2 SQIVND (reference sequence). The CDR3 region is CASRGTGGGNQPQHF. The CDR3, as DNA: TGTGCCAGTAGGGGGACGGGGGGAGGCAATCAGCCCCAGCATTTT. Looking up the rest from reference TRBV19 and TRBJ1-5 gives the full variable domain: DGGITQSPKYLFRKEGQNVTLSCEQNLNHDAMYWYRQDPGQGLRLIYYSQIVNDFQKGDIAEGYSVSREKKESFPLTVTSAQKNPTAFYLCASRGTGGGNQPQHFGDGTRLSIL.

In DNA form, the CDR3 reads TGTGCCAGCAGTGGGAGGGGACTAGCGGGAGGCTTCGAGCAGTACTTC. Translated: CASSGRGLAGGFEQYF. V is TRBV6-1 and J is TRBJ2-7, with 15 nucleotides matching TRBD2. The CDR3 length is 16 residues. V lost 4 bases to trimming and J lost 6 bases; unmatched junction nucleotides: 7. CDR1 is MNHNS and CDR2 is SASEGT in the germline V gene.

This rearrangement joins TRBV12-5 to TRBJ2-1; a possible D gene is TRBD1 (7 bases). Germline CDR1 is LGHNT and CDR2 is FRNRAP. The CDR3 extends over 18 amino acids. Trimming shortened V by 0 bases and J by 3 bases, and 18 bases separated the two germline ends. The CDR3: CASGLVRQGGLIYNEQFF. The CDR3 nucleotides read TGTGCTAGTGGTTTGGTACGGCAGGGGGGCCTGATCTACAATGAGCAGTTCTTC.